Following are 30 T cell receptor beta chains from one sample sequenced in a study of early T cells in non-severe SARS-CoV-2 infection. One entry per CDR3 protein, called by TCRdb with MiXCR from the 5' RACE reads. The data show 17,000 or so distinct CDR3 sequences, about 5.4% seen once. Source: whole blood, taken at baseline. These receptors were obtained from an adult who was a healthcare worker with PCR-confirmed SARS-CoV-2 infection or an uninfected control (not recorded which).

The chain links TRBV25-1 to TRBJ1-1, with 8 bases aligning to TRBD1. The length of the CDR3 is 17 residues. Germline CDR1 and CDR2: MGHDK and SYGVNS. V lost 1 base and J lost 1; bases outside the gene matches: 8. CDR3 DNA: TGTGCCAGCAGTGAATGGCTAACAGGGGGGCCGAACACTGAAGCTTTCTTT. Amino acids: CASSEWLTGGPNTEAFF.

The chain carries TRBV6-2 or TRBV6-3 and TRBJ2-7; D is uncertain. Germline values: CDR1 MNHEY, CDR2 SVGEGT. This CDR3 is 13 amino acids long. V was shortened by 0 bases and J by 0 bases, with 3 bases between the two germline ends. For the CDR3, the DNA is TGTGCCAGCAGTTACTCGAGCTCCTACGAGCAGTACTTC. Translation: CASSYSSSYEQYF.

This clonotype was seen at least ten times. The rearrangement uses TRBV3-1 and TRBJ1-5; unclear D gene. The V gene's germline CDR1 is LGHDT and CDR2 YNNKEL (reference sequence). The CDR3 totals 13 residues. Trimming took off 1 base at V and 5 bases at J, with 6 bases between the two ends. CDR3 DNA sequence: TGTGCCAGCAGCCAAGGACGAGATCAGCCCCAGCATTTT. Its protein product is CASSQGRDQPQHF.

This clonotype occurred many times. This chain connects TRBV4-1 to TRBJ1-4; D not certain. The CDR3 is made up of 16 amino acids. Trimming stripped 1 base from V and 3 bases from J, with 12 bases between. The germline CDR1 and CDR2 sequences are MGHRA and YSYEKL. The CDR3 protein is CASSQGSGIPNEKLFF. CDR3 coding DNA: TGCGCCAGCAGCCAAGGATCGGGCATCCCTAATGAAAAACTGTTTTTT.

Turning to this clonotype: It may be a read error: a sequence one base away is much more abundant. The chain carries TRBV29-1 and TRBJ2-1; 7 nucleotides align to TRBD1. Looked up from germline, CDR1 is SQVTM and CDR2 is ANQGSEA. J was trimmed by 2 bases and V by 7 bases; bases with no gene match: 5. The CDR3 loop spans 13 amino acids. CDR3 nucleotides: TGCAGCGAGGGACAGAACCCCTACAATGAGCAGTTCTTC. Amino acid sequence: CSEGQNPYNEQFF.

This clonotype was seen many times. As DNA, the CDR3 is TGTGCCAGCAGGGCACCCGGGGACTCAAGGGCTTTCTTT. As protein: CASRAPGDSRAFF. J is TRBJ1-1 and V is TRBV6-6, with D possibly TRBD1 on 5 matching bases. The germline V and J ends were trimmed by 6 bases and 11 bases, with 19 bases remaining between them. The CDR3 has 13 residues. Germline-derived CDR1 and CDR2 are MNHNY and SVGAGI (reference sequence).

This clonotype was seen at least ten times. V usage is TRBV6-5 and J usage is TRBJ1-1; D might be TRBD1 (6 bases). The CDR3 totals 17 residues. From germline, CDR1 is MNHEY and CDR2 SVGAGI. The V end was cut by 4 bases, the J end by 0 bases, with 18 bases between. The CDR3 DNA reads TGTGCCAGCAGTTGGGGGCAGGGAATAAAAATGAACACTGAAGCTTTCTTT. Its translation is CASSWGQGIKMNTEAFF.

This clonotype was seen ten or more times. The chain combines TRBV6-5 with TRBJ2-2; D remains unclear. The CDR3 extends over 14 amino acids. Germline assignment: CDR1 MNHEY and CDR2 SVGAGI. Trimming removed 5 bases from V and 5 bases from J, with 12 bases in between. CDR3 region: CASSPTTRTGELFF. The CDR3, as DNA: TGTGCCAGCAGTCCCACGACTCGGACCGGGGAGCTGTTTTTT.

This clonotype showed up many times. V usage is TRBV19 and J usage is TRBJ1-1, with a weak D call TRBD1 (6 bases). The germline gives CDR1 LNHDA, CDR2 SQIVND (reference sequence). This CDR3 has 13 residues. The V gene lost 3 bases and the J gene lost 6 bases, with 11 bases spanning the gap. The chain's CDR3 is CASSIQGKSEAFF. DNA of the CDR3: TGTGCCAGTAGTATCCAGGGGAAATCTGAAGCTTTCTTT.

This clonotype appeared many times. The genes are TRBV2 and TRBJ1-5; D gene ambiguous. The length of the CDR3 is 15 residues. Germline CDR1 reads SNHLY; CDR2 reads FYNNEI. Trimming stripped 10 bases from V and 0 bases from J, with 16 bases between. CDR3 bases: TGTGCCACCCAAACCGACATCACTAGCAATCAGCCCCAGCATTTT. Its translation is CATQTDITSNQPQHF.

This clonotype was seen repeatedly, ten times or more. V and J are TRBV7-9 and TRBJ2-3; TRBD2 aligns across 15 bases. The CDR3 totals 16 residues. In germline, CDR1 is SEHNR, CDR2 FQNEAQ (reference sequence). V dropped 6 bases and J dropped 5; count of bases not matched to a gene: 6. CDR3 DNA sequence: TGTGCCAGCAGTTCGGGACTAGCGGGGGGCGGAGATACGCAGTATTTT. It is translated as CASSSGLAGGGDTQYF.

This clonotype showed up many times. The chain recombines TRBV10-1 with TRBJ2-7; D uncertain. Germline V gene sequence: CDR1 WNHNN, CDR2 SYGVQD (reference sequence). This CDR3 region has 16 residues. V was trimmed by 3 bases and J by 0 bases, leaving 15 bases between them. The CDR3 nucleotides are TGCGCCAGCAGTGACCACGGCAGGCTAGGCTCCTACGAGCAGTACTTC. The encoded protein is CASSDHGRLGSYEQYF.

The J gene is TRBJ1-2, the V gene TRBV7-9; TRBD1 is a possible D gene (5 bases). The CDR3 runs 13 residues. Germline CDR1 SEHNR, CDR2 FQNEAQ (reference sequence). V lost 3 bases to trimming and J lost 3 bases, with 8 bases between them. The CDR3 loop is CASSLLTDYGYTF. The CDR3 region has the DNA TGTGCCAGCAGCTTGTTGACAGACTATGGCTACACCTTC.

Ten or more counts support this clonotype. The chain links TRBV7-8 to TRBJ2-4; 9 bases agree with TRBD1. V dropped 0 bases and J dropped 5; count of bases not matched to a gene: 2. Per the germline V gene, CDR1 is SGHVS and CDR2 is FQNEAQ. The CDR3 spans 15 residues. The CDR3 nucleotides read TGTGCCAGCAGCTTAGCGGGACAGGGCCAAAACATTCAGTACTTC. Its protein product is CASSLAGQGQNIQYF.

The chain joins TRBV6-2 or TRBV6-3 to TRBJ2-2, with 11 positions matching TRBD1. The germline V gene has CDR1 MNHEY and CDR2 SVGEGT. This CDR3 is 16 amino acids long. The ends lost 6 bases at V and 4 bases at J; junction bases unmatched: 7. This CDR3 reads CASRSSDRGLTGELFF. CDR3 DNA: TGTGCCAGCAGATCTTCGGACAGGGGGCTCACCGGGGAGCTGTTTTTT.

This clonotype has ten or more counts. This chain connects TRBV20-1 to TRBJ2-2, with no clear D. In germline, CDR1 is DFQATT, CDR2 SNEGSKA (reference sequence). This CDR3 spans 11 amino acids. V was shortened by 6 bases and J by 6 bases, with 8 bases between the two germline ends. The CDR3 DNA follows: TGCAGTGCCTCGATCCCCGGGGAGCTGTTTTTT. Translation: CSASIPGELFF.

This clonotype was observed at least ten times. The chain recombines TRBV9 with TRBJ2-3; 9 bases fit TRBD2. V trimming: 0 bases; J trimming: 1 base; junction bases outside the gene matches: 0. Germline V lookup: CDR1 SGDLS, CDR2 YYNGEE. The CDR3 runs 15 residues. The CDR3 nucleotides read TGTGCCAGCAGCGTAGGGACTAGCGGCACAGATACGCAGTATTTT. Translation gives CASSVGTSGTDTQYF.

At least ten counts were recorded for this clonotype. The genes are TRBV6-6 and TRBJ2-7; 10 bases line up with TRBD1. Germline V lookup: CDR1 MNHNY, CDR2 SVGAGI (reference sequence). The CDR3 has 14 residues. The V gene end was trimmed by 6 bases and the J gene end by 2 bases; junction bases not matched to a gene: 4. As DNA, the CDR3 is TGTGCCAGCAGGGAGGACAGGGGGGCCTACGAGCAGTACTTC. Translating it yields CASREDRGAYEQYF.

This clonotype was counted at least ten times. The rearrangement uses TRBV6-5 and TRBJ1-2; D ambiguous. Trimming took off 7 bases at V and 1 base at J, with 13 bases between the two ends. The CDR3 totals 14 residues. Germline loops: CDR1 MNHEY, CDR2 SVGAGI. DNA of the CDR3: TGTGCCAGCATAAGGTTATCGGATAACTATGGCTACACCTTC. Translating it yields CASIRLSDNYGYTF.

This clonotype was counted at least ten times. The CDR3 spells CSASHYGRGTIVTDTQYF. CDR3 in DNA: TGCAGTGCTTCGCACTATGGGCGGGGGACTATAGTCACAGATACGCAGTATTTT. V usage is TRBV20-1 and J usage is TRBJ2-3, with TRBD2 matching over 7 bases. The junction had 19 bases not matched to a gene; V was cut back by 5 bases and J by 2 bases. CDR1 is DFQATT, CDR2 SNEGSKA, per germline (reference sequence). The CDR3 runs 18 residues.

This clonotype has a handful of counts. This chain uses TRBV29-1 with TRBJ1-5; D may be TRBD1 (5 bases). The CDR3 runs 14 residues. Germline CDR1 reads SQVTM; CDR2 reads ANQGSEA. The V and J ends lost 4 bases and 0 bases respectively, with 10 bases between them. DNA for the CDR3: TGCAGCGTTGCTGGGCAGGGTAGCAATCAGCCCCAGCATTTT. Translation gives CSVAGQGSNQPQHF.

The table lists this clonotype with many counts. CDR3 amino acids: CASSLEDSWTEQYF. The CDR3 bases are TGTGCCAGCAGCTTAGAGGACAGCTGGACCGAGCAGTACTTC. The chain carries TRBV7-6 and TRBJ2-7; TRBD1 might be the D (6 bases). Trimming pared 1 base from V and 6 bases from J, leaving 13 bases between. The CDR3 totals 14 residues. Germline lookup yields CDR1 SGHVS and CDR2 FNYEAQ.

This clonotype was observed a few times. The V and J genes are TRBV5-1 and TRBJ2-1, with unresolved D. V lost 0 bases, J lost 8 bases, and 9 bases lay in between. Germline V gene sequence: CDR1 SGHRS, CDR2 YFSETQ. The CDR3 has 13 residues. The CDR3 sequence: CASSLVLYDEQFF. CDR3 nucleotides: TGCGCCAGCAGCTTGGTTTTGTACGATGAGCAGTTCTTC.

This clonotype was detected ten times or more. The chain links TRBV6-2 or TRBV6-3 to TRBJ2-3, with D hard to call. With 5 bases removed from V and 8 bases from J, the gap between germline ends came to 26 bases. CDR3 length equals 17 residues. Germline CDR1 MNHEY, CDR2 SVGEGT. In DNA, the CDR3 is TGTGCCAGCAGTACACTCATAATAGACCGGCCCGGATTTACGCAGTATTTT. Its translation: CASSTLIIDRPGFTQYF.

The chain is built from TRBV28 and TRBJ1-5; D remains unclear. This CDR3 has 14 residues. CDR1 is MDHEN and CDR2 is SYDVKM in the germline V gene. Trimming removed 5 bases from V and 5 bases from J, with 13 bases in between. CDR3 nucleotides: TGTGCCAGCAGTGGTAGTACGATCTATCAGCCCCAGCATTTT. This codes for CASSGSTIYQPQHF. The full variable domain, rest sourced from reference TRBV28 and TRBJ1-5, is DVKVTQSSRYLVKRTGEKVFLECVQDMDHENMFWYRQDPGLGLRLIYFSYDVKMKEKGDIPEGYSVSREKKERFSLILESASTNQTSMYLCASSGSTIYQPQHFGDGTRLSIL.

This clonotype was seen ten or more times. V is TRBV12-3 or TRBV12-4 and J is TRBJ1-5; weak D call: TRBD1 (5 bases). V shed 9 bases and J shed 0 bases, with 9 bases lying between them. The CDR3 totals 13 residues. The CDR3 DNA is TGTGCCAGTGGGACTTATAGCAATCAGCCCCAGCATTTT. Its protein is CASGTYSNQPQHF.

In this sample, this clonotype turned up many times. The genes are TRBV20-1 and TRBJ1-1, with D uncertain. Between the trimmed V and J ends, which lost 1 base and 1 base, there was a span of 16 bases. The CDR3 length is 16 residues. Germline V gives CDR1 DFQATT, CDR2 SNEGSKA (reference sequence). As DNA, the CDR3 is TGCAGTGCTAGAGGCCCGGACGGAGTTAGGAACACTGAAGCTTTCTTT. Protein product: CSARGPDGVRNTEAFF.

This clonotype was counted ten times or more. The gene calls are TRBV5-1 and TRBJ2-3, with D perhaps matching TRBD2 (6 bases). Germline values: CDR1 SGHRS, CDR2 YFSETQ. This CDR3 comprises 16 residues. V lost 2 bases and J lost 4, with 17 bases in between. CDR3 DNA sequence: TGCGCCAGCAGCTTCGGAGGGGAGTTGGTATCAGATACGCAGTATTTT. Residues: CASSFGGELVSDTQYF.

The chain employs TRBV6-5 and TRBJ1-1; D uncertain. The CDR3 has 16 residues. Trimming pared 0 bases from V and 1 base from J, leaving 12 bases between. CDR1 and CDR2 (germline): MNHEY, SVGAGI. The CDR3 region is CASSYSTVSSNTEAFF. The CDR3 nucleotides read TGTGCCAGCAGTTACTCGACGGTCAGCTCGAACACTGAAGCTTTCTTT.

Ten or more counts support this clonotype. The rearrangement joins TRBV20-1 to TRBJ1-1, with unresolved D. Germline V lookup: CDR1 DFQATT, CDR2 SNEGSKA (reference sequence). V gave up 3 bases and J gave up 4 bases, with 9 bases separating them. CDR3 length: 12 amino acids. The DNA of the CDR3 is TGCAGTGCTAGGATAGCGGGCACTGAAGCTTTCTTT. This codes for CSARIAGTEAFF.